This T cell receptor (beta chain) is from a study of beta chain features in type 1 diabetes. This clone has just a few counts. Its target is not known. On average, the one heparinised blood draw given by each donor was about 100 mL. TCRB transcripts that were expressed got sequenced, as all of the isolated RNA had been reverse transcribed. Only in-frame clones appear in the TCRdb table, and some are missing; sequencing was by immunoSEQ multiplex PCR. The sample lists about 160,000 clones, less than 9.5% occurring once. General study results and limits: A moderate, significant TCRB CDR3 shortening appeared in type 1 diabetes across four CD4+ subsets. For cells with high TCR expression, cDNA sequencing could yield over-representation. Patients with type 1 diabetes carried fewer insertions and had more deletions at their VDJ junctions.

Germline CDR1 reads MDHEN; CDR2 reads SYDVKM. The CDR3 length is 15 residues. The V and J ends lost 5 bases and 4 bases, in that order; junction bases with no gene match: 6. This chain joins TRBV28 and TRBJ1-2, with 11 bases lining up with TRBD1. Sequencing used central memory CD4+ T cells from blood. The receptor was derived from a woman aged 40 to 50 with type 1 diabetes. The CDR3 bases are TGTGCCAGCAGTGGACAGGGGGCGCGGGGCTATGGCTACACCTTC. Translating it yields CASSGQGARGYGYTF.